This record concerns one T cell receptor (beta chain) sequence. Its antigen is unidentified. The sample is drawn from a study of cytomegalovirus exposure and HLA in healthy donors. Study-wide results and caveats: About 180 TCR beta chains were listed as cytomegalovirus-associated. A later analysis showed HLA-associated TCR beta chains outstripping equally common others in clonal expansion. Reportedly, fewer N-insertions than the approximately 690-donor mean appeared in an Asian-associated ancestry cluster in a later analysis.

Trimming left V 4 bases short and J 0 bases short, with 7 bases between. Germline-derived CDR1 and CDR2 are LNHDA and SQIVND (reference sequence). The CDR3 spans 14 residues. Primers for the PCR totalled 60 Vbeta and 13 Jbeta. Here immunoSEQ multiplex PCR was the method, and the copy in TCRdb shows in-frame clones only, minus some. The table includes 160,000 or so clones, approximately 81% detected once. This sequence originates from a woman aged 18-29 years in good health and CMV-seronegative. Sequencing was carried out using PBMCs. The chain joins TRBV19 to TRBJ1-5, with D uncertain. CDR3 coding DNA: TGTGCCAGTAGTAGGGCAGTTAGCAATCAGCCCCAGCATTTT. Translation: CASSRAVSNQPQHF.